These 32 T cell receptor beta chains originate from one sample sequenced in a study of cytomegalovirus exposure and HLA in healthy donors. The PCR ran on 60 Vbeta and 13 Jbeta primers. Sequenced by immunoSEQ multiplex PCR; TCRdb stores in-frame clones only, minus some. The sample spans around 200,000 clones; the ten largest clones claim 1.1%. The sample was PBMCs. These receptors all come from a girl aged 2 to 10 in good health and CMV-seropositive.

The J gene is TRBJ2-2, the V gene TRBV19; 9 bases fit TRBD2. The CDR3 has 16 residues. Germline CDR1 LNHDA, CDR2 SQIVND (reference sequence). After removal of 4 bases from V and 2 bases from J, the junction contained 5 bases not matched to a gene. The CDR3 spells CASSRGLAGNTGELFF. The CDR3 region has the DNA TGTGCCAGTAGTAGGGGACTAGCTGGAAACACCGGGGAGCTGTTTTTT.

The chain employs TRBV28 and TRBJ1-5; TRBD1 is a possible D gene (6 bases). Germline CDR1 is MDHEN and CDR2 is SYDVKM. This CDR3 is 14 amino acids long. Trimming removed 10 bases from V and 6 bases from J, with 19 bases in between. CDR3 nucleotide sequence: TGTGCCACCGCCTCGGGGGGGCCAAGTCAGCCCCAGCATTTT. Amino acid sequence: CATASGGPSQPQHF.

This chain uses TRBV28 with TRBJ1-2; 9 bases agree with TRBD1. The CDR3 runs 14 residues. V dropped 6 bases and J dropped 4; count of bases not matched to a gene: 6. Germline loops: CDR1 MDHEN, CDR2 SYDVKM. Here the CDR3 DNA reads TGTGCCAGCAGCGGGGACAGGGCATTCTATGGCTACACCTTC. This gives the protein CASSGDRAFYGYTF.

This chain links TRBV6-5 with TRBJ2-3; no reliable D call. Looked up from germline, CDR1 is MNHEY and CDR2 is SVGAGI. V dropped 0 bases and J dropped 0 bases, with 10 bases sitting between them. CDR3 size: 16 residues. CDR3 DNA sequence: TGTGCCAGCAGTTACTCCGTTTCGACTAGCACAGATACGCAGTATTTT. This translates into CASSYSVSTSTDTQYF.

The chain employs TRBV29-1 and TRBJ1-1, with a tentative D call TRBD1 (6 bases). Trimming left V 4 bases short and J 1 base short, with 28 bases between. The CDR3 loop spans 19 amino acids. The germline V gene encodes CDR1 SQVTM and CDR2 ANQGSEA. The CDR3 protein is CSVGALRGLGTYQNTEAFF. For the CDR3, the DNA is TGCAGCGTTGGGGCCCTGCGGGGGCTGGGAACATATCAGAACACTGAAGCTTTCTTT.

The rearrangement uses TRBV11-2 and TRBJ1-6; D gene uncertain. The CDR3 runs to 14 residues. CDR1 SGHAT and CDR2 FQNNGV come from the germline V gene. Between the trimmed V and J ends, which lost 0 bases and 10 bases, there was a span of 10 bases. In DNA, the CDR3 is TGTGCCAGCAGCTTAGACGAGGCTAGGTCACCCCTCCACTTT. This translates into CASSLDEARSPLHF.

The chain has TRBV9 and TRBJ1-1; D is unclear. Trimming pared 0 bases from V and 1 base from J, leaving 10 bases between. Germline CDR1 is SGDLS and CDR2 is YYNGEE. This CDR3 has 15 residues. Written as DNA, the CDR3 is TGTGCCAGCAGCGTAGCCTCGGCGGGGAACACTGAAGCTTTCTTT. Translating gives CASSVASAGNTEAFF.

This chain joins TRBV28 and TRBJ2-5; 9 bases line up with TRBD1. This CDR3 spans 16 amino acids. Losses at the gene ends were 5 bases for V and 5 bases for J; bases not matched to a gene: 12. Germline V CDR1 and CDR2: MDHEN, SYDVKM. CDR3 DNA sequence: TGTGCCAGCAGTATAACCGGGACAGGGAACGCGGAGACCCAGTACTTC. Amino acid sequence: CASSITGTGNAETQYF. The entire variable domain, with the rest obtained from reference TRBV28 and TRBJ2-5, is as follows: DVKVTQSSRYLVKRTGEKVFLECVQDMDHENMFWYRQDPGLGLRLIYFSYDVKMKEKGDIPEGYSVSREKKERFSLILESASTNQTSMYLCASSITGTGNAETQYFGPGTRLLVL.

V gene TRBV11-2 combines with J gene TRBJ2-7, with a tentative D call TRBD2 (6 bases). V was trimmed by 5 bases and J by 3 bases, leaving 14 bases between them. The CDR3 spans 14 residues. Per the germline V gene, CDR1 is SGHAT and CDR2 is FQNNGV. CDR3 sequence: CASSPPGRSYEQYF. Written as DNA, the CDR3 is TGTGCCAGCAGCCCACCCGGGAGAAGCTACGAGCAGTACTTC.

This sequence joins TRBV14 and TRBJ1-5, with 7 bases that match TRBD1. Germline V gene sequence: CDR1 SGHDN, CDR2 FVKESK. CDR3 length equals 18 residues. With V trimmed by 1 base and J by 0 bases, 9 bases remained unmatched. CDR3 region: CASSQGDRAKNSNQPQHF. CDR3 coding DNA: TGTGCCAGCAGCCAAGGCGACAGGGCAAAGAATAGCAATCAGCCCCAGCATTTT.

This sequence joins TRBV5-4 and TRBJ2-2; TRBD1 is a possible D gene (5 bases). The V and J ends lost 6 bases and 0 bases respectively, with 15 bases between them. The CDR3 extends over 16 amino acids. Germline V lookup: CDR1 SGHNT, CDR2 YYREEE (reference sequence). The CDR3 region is CASTLSVGANTGELFF. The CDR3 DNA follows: TGTGCCAGCACCCTAAGTGTAGGGGCGAACACCGGGGAGCTGTTTTTT.

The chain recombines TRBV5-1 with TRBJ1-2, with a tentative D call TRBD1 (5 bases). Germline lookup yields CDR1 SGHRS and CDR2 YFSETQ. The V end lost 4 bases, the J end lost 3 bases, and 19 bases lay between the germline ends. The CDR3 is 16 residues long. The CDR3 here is CASSPALEGRDYGYTF. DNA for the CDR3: TGCGCCAGCAGCCCAGCTCTTGAGGGGAGGGACTATGGCTACACCTTC. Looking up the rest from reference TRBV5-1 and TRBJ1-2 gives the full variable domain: KAGVTQTPRYLIKTRGQQVTLSCSPISGHRSVSWYQQTPGQGLQFLFEYFSETQRNKGNFPGRFSGRQFSNSRSEMNVSTLELGDSALYLCASSPALEGRDYGYTFGSGTRLTVV.

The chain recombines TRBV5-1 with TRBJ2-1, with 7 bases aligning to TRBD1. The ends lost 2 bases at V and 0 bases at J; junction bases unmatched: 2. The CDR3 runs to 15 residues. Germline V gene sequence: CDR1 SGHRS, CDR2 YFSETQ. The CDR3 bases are TGCGCCAGCAGCTTTGACAGGGACTCCTACAATGAGCAGTTCTTC. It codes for CASSFDRDSYNEQFF.

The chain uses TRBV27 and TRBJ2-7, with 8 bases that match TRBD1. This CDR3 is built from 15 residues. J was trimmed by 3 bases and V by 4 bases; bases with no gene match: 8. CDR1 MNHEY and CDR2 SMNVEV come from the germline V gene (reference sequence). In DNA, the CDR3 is TGTGCCAGCAGTTCGCAGGGGGCGCAGTTCTACGAGCAGTACTTC. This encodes CASSSQGAQFYEQYF.

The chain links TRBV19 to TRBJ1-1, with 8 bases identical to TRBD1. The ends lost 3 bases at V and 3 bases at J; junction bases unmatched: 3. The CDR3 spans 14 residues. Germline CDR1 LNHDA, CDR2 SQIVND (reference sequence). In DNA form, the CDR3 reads TGTGCCAGTAGTATCAGGGGGCCCGACACTGAAGCTTTCTTT. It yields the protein CASSIRGPDTEAFF.

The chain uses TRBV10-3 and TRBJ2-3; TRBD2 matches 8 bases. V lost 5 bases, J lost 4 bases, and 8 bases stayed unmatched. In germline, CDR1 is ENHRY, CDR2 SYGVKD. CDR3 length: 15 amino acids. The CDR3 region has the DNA TGTGCCATCAGTCATTCAGCGGGAGAGGCAGATACGCAGTATTTT. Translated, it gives CAISHSAGEADTQYF.

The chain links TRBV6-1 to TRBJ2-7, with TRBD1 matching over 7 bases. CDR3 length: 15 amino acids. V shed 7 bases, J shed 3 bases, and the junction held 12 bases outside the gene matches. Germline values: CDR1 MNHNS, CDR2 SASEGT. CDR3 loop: CASNDPGQVLYEQYF. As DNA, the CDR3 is TGTGCCAGCAATGACCCCGGACAGGTTCTCTACGAGCAGTACTTC.

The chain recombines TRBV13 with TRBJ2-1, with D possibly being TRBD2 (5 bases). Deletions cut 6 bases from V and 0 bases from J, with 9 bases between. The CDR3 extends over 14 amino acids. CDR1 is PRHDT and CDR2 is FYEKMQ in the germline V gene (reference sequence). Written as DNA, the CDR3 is TGTGCCAGCAGTGGGGAGAGCTCCTACAATGAGCAGTTCTTC. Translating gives CASSGESSYNEQFF.

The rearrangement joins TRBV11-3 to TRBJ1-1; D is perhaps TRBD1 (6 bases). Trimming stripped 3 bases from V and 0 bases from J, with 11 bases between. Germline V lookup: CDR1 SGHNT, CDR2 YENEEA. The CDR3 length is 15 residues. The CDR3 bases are TGTGCCAGCAGCTTGGGGCAGGGGCTGAACACTGAAGCTTTCTTT. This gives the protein CASSLGQGLNTEAFF.

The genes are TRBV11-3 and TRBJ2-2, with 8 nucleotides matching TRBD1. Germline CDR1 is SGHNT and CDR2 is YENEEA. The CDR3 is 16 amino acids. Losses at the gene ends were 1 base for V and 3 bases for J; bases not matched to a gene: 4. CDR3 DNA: TGTGCCAGCAGCTTAGCGGACAGGGTTCACACCGGGGAGCTGTTTTTT. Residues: CASSLADRVHTGELFF.

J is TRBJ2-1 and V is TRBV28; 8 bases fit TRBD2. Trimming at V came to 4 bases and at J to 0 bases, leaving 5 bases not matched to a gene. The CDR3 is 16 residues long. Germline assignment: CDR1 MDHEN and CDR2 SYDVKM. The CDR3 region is CASSSNSGVSYNEQFF. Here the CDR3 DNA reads TGTGCCAGCAGTTCCAATAGCGGGGTCTCCTACAATGAGCAGTTCTTC. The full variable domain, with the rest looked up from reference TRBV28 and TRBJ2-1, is DVKVTQSSRYLVKRTGEKVFLECVQDMDHENMFWYRQDPGLGLRLIYFSYDVKMKEKGDIPEGYSVSREKKERFSLILESASTNQTSMYLCASSSNSGVSYNEQFFGPGTRLTVL.

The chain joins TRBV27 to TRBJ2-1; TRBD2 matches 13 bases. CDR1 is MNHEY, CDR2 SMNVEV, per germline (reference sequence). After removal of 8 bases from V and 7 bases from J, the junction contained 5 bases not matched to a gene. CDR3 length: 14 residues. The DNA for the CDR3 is TGTGCCAGCCTCGGACTAGCGGGAGTGAATGAGCAGTTCTTC. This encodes CASLGLAGVNEQFF.

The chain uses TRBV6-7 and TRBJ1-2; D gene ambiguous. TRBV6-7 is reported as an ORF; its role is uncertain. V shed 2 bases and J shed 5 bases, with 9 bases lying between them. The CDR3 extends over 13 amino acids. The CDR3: CASSYADLYGYTF. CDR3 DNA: TGTGCCAGCAGTTACGCAGACTTATATGGCTACACCTTC.

The CDR3 bases are TGTGCCAGCATACTAGGACAGGGGACCACTGAAGCTTTCTTT. This gives the protein CASILGQGTTEAFF. V is TRBV6-1 and J is TRBJ1-1, with 9 bases fitting TRBD1. CDR3 length: 14 amino acids. The germline gives CDR1 MNHNS, CDR2 SASEGT. V lost 7 bases, J lost 4 bases, and 7 bases stayed unmatched.

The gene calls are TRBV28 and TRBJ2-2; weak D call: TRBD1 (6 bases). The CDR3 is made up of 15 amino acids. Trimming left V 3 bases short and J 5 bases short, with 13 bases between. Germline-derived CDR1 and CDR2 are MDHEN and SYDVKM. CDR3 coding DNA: TGTGCCAGCAGTTTGGGCGGCAGGGGAACCGGGGAGCTGTTTTTT. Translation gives CASSLGGRGTGELFF.

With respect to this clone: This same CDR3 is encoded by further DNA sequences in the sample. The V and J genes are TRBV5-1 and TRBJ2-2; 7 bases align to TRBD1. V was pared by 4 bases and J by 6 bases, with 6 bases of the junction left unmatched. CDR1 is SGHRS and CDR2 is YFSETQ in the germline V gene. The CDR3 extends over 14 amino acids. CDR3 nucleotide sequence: TGCGCCAGCAGCAGTGACAGGGAAGCCGGGGAGCTGTTTTTT. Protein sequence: CASSSDREAGELFF.

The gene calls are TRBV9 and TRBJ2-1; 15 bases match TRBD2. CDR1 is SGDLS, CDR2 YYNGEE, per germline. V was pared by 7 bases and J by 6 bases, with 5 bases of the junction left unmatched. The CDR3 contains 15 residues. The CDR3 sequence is CASGTSGRFSNEQFF. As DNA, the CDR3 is TGTGCCAGCGGGACTAGCGGGAGGTTCAGCAATGAGCAGTTCTTC.

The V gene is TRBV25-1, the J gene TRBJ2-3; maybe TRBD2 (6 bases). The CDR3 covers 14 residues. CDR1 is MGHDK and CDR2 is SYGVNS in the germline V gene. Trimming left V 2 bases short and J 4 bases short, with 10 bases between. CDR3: CASSERDLADTQYF. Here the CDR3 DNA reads TGTGCCAGCAGTGAAAGGGACTTGGCAGATACGCAGTATTTT.

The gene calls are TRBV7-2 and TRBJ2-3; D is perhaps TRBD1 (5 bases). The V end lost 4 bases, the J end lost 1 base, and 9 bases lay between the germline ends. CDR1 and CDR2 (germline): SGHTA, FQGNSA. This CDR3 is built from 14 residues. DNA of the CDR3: TGTGCCAGCAGCTCCAGGGCACGCACAGATACGCAGTATTTT. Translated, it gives CASSSRARTDTQYF.

Here the CDR3 reads CASSPPRTAQGEQYF. The CDR3 bases are TGTGCCAGCAGCCCACCCCGGACAGCCCAGGGCGAGCAGTACTTC. The chain uses TRBV7-9 and TRBJ2-7, with D possibly matching TRBD1 (6 bases). Trimming removed 5 bases at V and 6 bases at J, with 20 bases between. This CDR3 has 15 residues. Germline V CDR1 and CDR2: SEHNR, FQNEAQ (reference sequence).

The CDR3: CASTGSGRKYNEQFF. CDR3 nucleotides: TGTGCCAGCACGGGGAGCGGGAGAAAGTACAATGAGCAGTTCTTC. The genes are TRBV28 and TRBJ2-1; 8 bases agree with TRBD2. V shed 7 bases and J 4 bases; nucleotides not matched to a gene: 9. CDR3 length: 15 amino acids. Germline V gene data show CDR1 as MDHEN and CDR2 as SYDVKM.

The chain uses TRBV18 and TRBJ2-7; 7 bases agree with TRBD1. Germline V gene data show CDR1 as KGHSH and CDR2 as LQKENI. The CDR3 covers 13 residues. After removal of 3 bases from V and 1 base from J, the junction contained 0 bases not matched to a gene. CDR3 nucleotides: TGTGCCAGCTCACCGACAGGGTCCTACGAGCAGTACTTC. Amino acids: CASSPTGSYEQYF. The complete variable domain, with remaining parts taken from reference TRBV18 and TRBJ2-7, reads NAGVMQNPRHLVRRRGQEARLRCSPMKGHSHVYWYRQLPEEGLKFMVYLQKENIIDESGMPKERFSAEFPKEGPSILRIQQVVRGDSAAYFCASSPTGSYEQYFGPGTRLTVT.